This TCR beta chain comes out of a study of glioma-infiltrating T cells after dendritic cell vaccination (dated by TCRdb to 2015 to 2016). Background for the entire study: The cohort included some 15 glioblastoma patients drawn from Phase I and II dendritic cell vaccination trials, of whom 9 were newly diagnosed and 6 had recurrent disease. Three intradermal dendritic cell vaccine injections were administered to patients at biweekly intervals in the arm below the axilla. Tumor-infiltrating lymphocyte content was quantified and tumor and blood repertoires were compared in dendritic cell-vaccinated glioblastoma patients by deep sequencing of TCR beta CDR3 regions. Patients received autologous tumor lysate-pulsed dendritic cell vaccination between about 2003 and 2013. Survival after dendritic cell vaccination was correlated with TCR sequencing metrics such as TIL content and the overlap between tumor and blood repertoires. The vaccine was prepared from monocyte-derived dendritic cells that were cultured for more than six days with IL-4 and GM-CSF and then pulsed overnight with autologous tumor lysate. The research as a whole found: The cohort was small and heterogeneous, and full blood and tumor sets were available for few patients, with initial-recurrent tumor pairs available for even fewer patients. Longer time to progression and overall survival after dendritic cell vaccination were predicted by higher estimated pretreatment TIL content. TCR clonality showed no direct relationship with survival, which suggests that a diverse polyclonal response may matter. The TCR overlap response model with three groups was called speculative and said to need prospective validation.

This specimen's time point label, per the study, means: after dendritic cell vaccination, including at tumor progression/relapse. To be selected, patients needed enough residual fresh-frozen tumor tissue and more than two years of available survival data. None of the glioblastoma patients carried an isocitrate dehydrogenase mutation, although molecular status otherwise varied. PBMC were collected before vaccination, two weeks after the third vaccination, and at tumor progression if progression occurred. The Qiagen DNeasy Blood extraction Kit was used for extraction of genomic DNA. Of note for this clone: It has no known antigen specificity. Nothing much larger sits one base from this clone, and base qualities are not available.

TCRB CDR3 regions were amplified from 2 to 2.5 ug genomic DNA, or all available DNA if less, using the immunoSEQ assay. The multiplex PCR employed 60 forward primers targeting TCR V beta segments and 13 reverse primers targeting J beta segments. Synthetic control templates were spiked into each sample at limiting dilution to estimate reads per starting template. Reads of 87 bp were generated by sequencing on the Illumina HiSeq System. On the authors' methods: PCR and sequencing errors were removed by a nearest neighbor algorithm that merged closely related sequences. TCR overlap was measured as the percentage of unique tumor TCR beta sequences that were also present in the peripheral blood of the same patient. Imported from immuneACCESS, the table was reduced by TCRdb to in-frame sequences with V and J called. These copies leave out some clones; in studies compared against another copy, an unresolved V gene accounts for under half, and the cause of the remainder is not known. That table furnishes V, J and clone size, whereas the DNA furnished D and trimming. The sample table holds roughly 60,000 clones, of which more than 75% were seen once. Together, the top ten hold around a tenth of the sample.

Sequenced material: blood, taken after dendritic cell vaccination. This clonotype was sampled from a human donor with glioblastoma.

The CDR3: CASSPWEGSNTEAFF. The bases are TGTGCCAGCTCACCCTGGGAGGGCTCGAACACTGAAGCTTTCTTT. The V and J segments used are TRBV18 and TRBJ1-1; the D segment cannot be called with confidence. Trimming at the junction amounts to 3 bases on V and 1 base on J, and the germline ends lie 12 bases apart. CDR1 and CDR2 were assigned from the germline V gene as KGHSH and LQKENI. Including the terminal cysteine and phenylalanine, the CDR3 comprises 15 residues. Only the CDR3 part of the read is kept: 45 bases, read in frame from the first base.